This T cell receptor beta chain was identified in a study of regulatory T cells in long-lasting Graves disease. CDR3 regions were amplified by Arm-PCR using iRepertoire HTBI primers to build TCR beta libraries. TCRdb re-analysed the multiplex PCR reads in MiXCR, keeping a single row per CDR3 protein. The sample has roughly 360,000 distinct CDR3 sequences, roughly 10% seen once. Time point in this sample: newly diagnosed GD, antithyroid drugs for less than 3 months. Extracted RNA from PBMCs served as the source of the TCR library. The CDR3 spans 15 residues. The germline gives CDR1 SQVTM, CDR2 ANQGSEA. V was clipped by 3 bases and J by 7 bases; unmatched bases: 8. The same sample was also studied in work on T cells in Graves' hyperthyroidism and ophthalmopathy. In that study: When the TCR CDR3 underwent first-round RT-PCR, the HTBI primer set was used.

The chain links TRBV29-1 to TRBJ2-1, with 11 bases that match TRBD2. The source of this sequence is a woman in her late teens or twenties with Graves disease. The source material was peripheral blood mononuclear cells (PBMCs), sampled at new diagnosis, from a patient treated with antithyroid drugs. The CDR3 DNA reads TGCAGCGTTGAGCCTAGCGGGAGGTTTAGAAATGAGCAGTTCTTC. Amino acid sequence: CSVEPSGRFRNEQFF.